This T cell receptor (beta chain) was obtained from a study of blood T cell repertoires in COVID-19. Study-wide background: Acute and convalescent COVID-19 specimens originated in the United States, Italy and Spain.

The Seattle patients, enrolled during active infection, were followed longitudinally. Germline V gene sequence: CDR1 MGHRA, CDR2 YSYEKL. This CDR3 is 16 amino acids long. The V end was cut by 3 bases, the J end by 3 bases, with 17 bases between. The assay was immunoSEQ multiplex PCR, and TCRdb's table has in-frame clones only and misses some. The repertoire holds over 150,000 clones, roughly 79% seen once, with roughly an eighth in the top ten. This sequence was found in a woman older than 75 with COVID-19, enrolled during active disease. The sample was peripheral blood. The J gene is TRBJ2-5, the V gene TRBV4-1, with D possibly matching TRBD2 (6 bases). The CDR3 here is CASSQGGGHTKETQYF. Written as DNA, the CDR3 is TGCGCCAGCAGCCAGGGGGGAGGACACACCAAAGAGACCCAGTACTTC.